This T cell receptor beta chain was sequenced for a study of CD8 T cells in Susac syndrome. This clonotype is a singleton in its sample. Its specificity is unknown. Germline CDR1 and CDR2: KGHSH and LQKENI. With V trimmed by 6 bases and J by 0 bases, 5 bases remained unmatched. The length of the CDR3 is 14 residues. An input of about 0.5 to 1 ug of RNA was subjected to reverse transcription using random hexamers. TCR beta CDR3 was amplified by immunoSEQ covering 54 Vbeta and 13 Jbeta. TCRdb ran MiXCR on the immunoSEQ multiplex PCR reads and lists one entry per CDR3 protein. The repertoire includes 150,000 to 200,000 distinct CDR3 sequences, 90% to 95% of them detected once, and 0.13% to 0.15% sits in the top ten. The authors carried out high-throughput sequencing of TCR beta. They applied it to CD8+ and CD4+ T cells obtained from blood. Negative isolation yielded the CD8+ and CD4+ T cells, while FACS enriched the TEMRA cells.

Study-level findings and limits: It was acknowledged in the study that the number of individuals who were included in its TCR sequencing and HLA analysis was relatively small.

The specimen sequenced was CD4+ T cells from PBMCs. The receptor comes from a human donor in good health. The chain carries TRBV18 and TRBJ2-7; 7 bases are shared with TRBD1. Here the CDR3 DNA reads TGTGCCAGCTCCAAGACAGGGAGCTCCTACGAGCAGTACTTC. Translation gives CASSKTGSSYEQYF.